Detailed here is one T cell receptor (beta chain). The antigen is undetermined. This PCR relied on a set of 60 Vbeta primers and 13 Jbeta primers. Produced via immunoSEQ multiplex PCR; TCRdb's table is partial and in-frame only. This sample carries approximately 160,000 clones, about 80% of them seen once, and the ten largest clones take about 1.4%. Germline V gives CDR1 SNHLY, CDR2 FYNNEI. The CDR3 extends over 17 amino acids. V gave up 8 bases and J gave up 3 bases; unmatched junction bases: 14. The data are from a study of cytomegalovirus exposure and HLA in healthy donors. Study-level points and caveats: According to reports, the classifier identified cytomegalovirus status with high specificity and sensitivity.

This clonotype originated in a girl aged 10 to 17 in good health and CMV-seropositive. V usage is TRBV2 and J usage is TRBJ1-1; 11 positions agree with TRBD1. The sample taken for sequencing was PBMCs. CDR3: CASGNFRTGGSDTEAFF. For the CDR3, the DNA is TGTGCCAGCGGGAATTTTCGGACAGGGGGCTCGGACACTGAAGCTTTCTTT.